The text below deals with one T cell receptor (beta chain). Per the study methods: Amplified reference gene primers provided the basis for estimating nucleated cell counts. Generated by immunoSEQ multiplex PCR, the TCRdb table keeps only in-frame clones and is missing some. The DNA was the basis for D and trimming; V, J and clone size are from that table. In the table there are around 160,000 clones, roughly 86% of which are singletons. The record originates from a study of blood T cell repertoires in COVID-19. Whole-study context: Samples of COVID-19 (acute and convalescent) were obtained from the United States, Italy and Spain. In each case, the material was cDNA or gDNA derived from T cells, B-cell-depleted T cells, or PBMCs.

This CDR3 comprises 15 residues. Germline V gene sequence: CDR1 SGHTA, CDR2 FQGNSA. V gave up 3 bases and J gave up 0 bases, with 9 bases separating them. This TCR was recovered from a human donor in a cohort sampled during active COVID-19. The genes are TRBV7-2 and TRBJ1-5; D call uncertain. Source material: peripheral blood. The CDR3 bases are TGTGCCAGCAGCTTTTCGCCAGATAGCAATCAGCCCCAGCATTTT. Its translation: CASSFSPDSNQPQHF.